The subject of this entry is one T cell receptor beta chain. CDR3 length: 19 residues. Germline assignment: CDR1 SGHNT and CDR2 YENEEA. With 1 base removed from V and 0 bases from J, the gap between germline ends came to 16 bases. These data belong to a study of blood T cell repertoires in COVID-19. Data came from immunoSEQ multiplex PCR; TCRdb stores just in-frame clones and leaves some out. Among about 160,000 clones listed, approximately 79% were seen once. Sequenced input: peripheral blood. This clonotype was sampled from a woman in her sixties or seventies with COVID-19, enrolled during active disease. The V and J genes are TRBV11-3 and TRBJ1-6; perhaps TRBD1 as D (5 bases). As DNA, the CDR3 is TGTGCCAGCAGCTTAGGATCCCAGGGCGCGAGCTCCTATAATTCACCCCTCCACTTT. As protein: CASSLGSQGASSYNSPLHF.